This T cell receptor beta chain appears in the sequencing data of a study of blood T cell repertoires in COVID-19. Looking at the study overall: Acute-phase and convalescent COVID-19 samples originated in the United States, Italy and Spain. The cDNA or gDNA used as material had been derived from T cells, B-cell-depleted T cells, or PBMCs.

From germline, CDR1 is SGHTA and CDR2 FQGNSA. This CDR3 comprises 18 residues. The junction had 7 bases not matched to a gene; V was cut back by 4 bases and J by 0 bases. Authors' processing steps: From reference gene primer amplification, estimates of nucleated cell counts were derived. This table comes from immunoSEQ multiplex PCR, and its TCRdb copy is limited to in-frame clones, with some not included. The D gene and trimming were derived from the DNA, and the V and J assignments and clone size from that table. In the table there are fewer than 200,000 clones, about nine tenths of which are singletons.

The TCR comes from a man aged 18 to 29 who had recovered from COVID-19. The chain combines TRBV7-2 with TRBJ1-5, with 12 bases identical to TRBD1. The specimen sequenced was peripheral blood. CDR3 region: CASSSSGQGAASNQPQHF. The DNA of the CDR3 is TGTGCCAGCAGCTCTTCGGGACAGGGGGCGGCTAGCAATCAGCCCCAGCATTTT. The entire variable domain, with the rest obtained from reference TRBV7-2 and TRBJ1-5, is as follows: GAGVSQSPSNKVTEKGKDVELRCDPISGHTALYWYRQSLGQGLEFLIYFQGNSAPDKSGLPSDRFSAERTGGSVSTLTIQRTQQEDSAVYLCASSSSGQGAASNQPQHFGDGTRLSIL.